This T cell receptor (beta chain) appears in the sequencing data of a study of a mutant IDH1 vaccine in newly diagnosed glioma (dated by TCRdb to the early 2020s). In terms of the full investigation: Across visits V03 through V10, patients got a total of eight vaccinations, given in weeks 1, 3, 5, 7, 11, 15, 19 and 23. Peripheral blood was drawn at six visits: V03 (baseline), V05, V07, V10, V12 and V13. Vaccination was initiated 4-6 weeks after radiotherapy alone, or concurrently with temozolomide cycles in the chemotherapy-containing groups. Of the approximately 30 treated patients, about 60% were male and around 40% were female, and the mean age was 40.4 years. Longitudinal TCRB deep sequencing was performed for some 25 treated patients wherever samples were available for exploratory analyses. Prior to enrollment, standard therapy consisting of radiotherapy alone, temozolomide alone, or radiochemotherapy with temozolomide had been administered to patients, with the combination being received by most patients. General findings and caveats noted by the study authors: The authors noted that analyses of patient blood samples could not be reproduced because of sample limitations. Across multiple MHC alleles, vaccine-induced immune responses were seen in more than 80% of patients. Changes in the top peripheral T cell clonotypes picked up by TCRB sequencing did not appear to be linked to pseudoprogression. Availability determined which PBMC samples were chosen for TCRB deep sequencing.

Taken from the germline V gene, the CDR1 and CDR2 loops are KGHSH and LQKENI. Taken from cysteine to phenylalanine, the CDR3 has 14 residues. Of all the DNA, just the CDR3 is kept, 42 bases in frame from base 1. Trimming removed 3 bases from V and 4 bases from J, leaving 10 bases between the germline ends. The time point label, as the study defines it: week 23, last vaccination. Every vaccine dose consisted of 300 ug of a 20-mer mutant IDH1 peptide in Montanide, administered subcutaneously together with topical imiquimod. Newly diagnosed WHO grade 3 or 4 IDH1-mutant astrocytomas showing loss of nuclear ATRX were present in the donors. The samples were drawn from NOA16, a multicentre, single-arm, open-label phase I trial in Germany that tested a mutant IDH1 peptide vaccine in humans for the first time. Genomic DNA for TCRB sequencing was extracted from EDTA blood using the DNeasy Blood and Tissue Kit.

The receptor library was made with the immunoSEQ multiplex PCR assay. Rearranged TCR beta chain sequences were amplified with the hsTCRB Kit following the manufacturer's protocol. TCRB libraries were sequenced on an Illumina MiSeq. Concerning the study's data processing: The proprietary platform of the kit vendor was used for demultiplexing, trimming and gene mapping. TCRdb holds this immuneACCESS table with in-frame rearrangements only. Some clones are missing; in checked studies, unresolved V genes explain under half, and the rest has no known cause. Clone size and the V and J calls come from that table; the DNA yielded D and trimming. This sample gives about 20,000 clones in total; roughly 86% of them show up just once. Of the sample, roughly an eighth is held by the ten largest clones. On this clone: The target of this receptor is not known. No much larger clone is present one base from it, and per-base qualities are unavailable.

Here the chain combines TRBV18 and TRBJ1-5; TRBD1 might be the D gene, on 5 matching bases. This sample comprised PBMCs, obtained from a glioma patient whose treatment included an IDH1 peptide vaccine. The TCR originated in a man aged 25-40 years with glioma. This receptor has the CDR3 CASSPGTGNQPQHF. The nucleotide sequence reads TGTGCCAGCTCACCCGGGACGGGGAATCAGCCCCAGCATTTT.